This entry features one T cell receptor (beta chain) sequence. Its antigen is not identified. The sample belongs to a study of neurological immune-mediated disorders. Findings and caveats of the study: None of the CDR3 amino acid sequences of expanded clones were shared across subjects, and this suggested private repertoires in all groups. Levels of TCR clonal expansion peaked in HTLV-1-associated myelopathy and reached their lowest in multiple sclerosis, under those of healthy controls.

cDNA synthesis was performed by 5'RACE with 10-nucleotide random UMIs. Each CDR3 protein gets one entry after TCRdb re-called the 5' RACE reads with MiXCR. The data contain about 59,000 distinct CDR3 sequences, 24% of them singletons. CDR1 and CDR2 from the germline V gene are DFQATT and SNEGSKA (reference sequence). Deletions cut 3 bases from V and 5 bases from J, with 17 bases between. The CDR3 runs to 14 residues. Time point of the sample: technical triplicate 2. Unsorted libraries were derived from 2 million PBMCs stored at -80 C. The V and J genes are TRBV20-1 and TRBJ2-7; a possible D gene is TRBD2 (6 bases). The material sequenced was PBMCs. The clonotype was recovered from a man in his sixties with HTLV-1-associated myelopathy (HAM/TSP). The CDR3 nucleotides read TGCAGTGCTAGGGCCCTAAGCGGGCCGGACGAGCAGTACTTC. It codes for CSARALSGPDEQYF.